Below, 20 T cell receptor beta chains from the same sample are listed, as sequenced in a study of breast tumors, draining lymph nodes, adjacent tissues. TCRdb ran MiXCR on the multiplex PCR reads and lists one entry per CDR3 protein. The sample yields just over 30,000 distinct CDR3 sequences, 60% to 70% seen once. The sample consisted of breast tumor tissue. The receptor set was obtained from a female donor with breast cancer. Some clones in this sample may be carry-over from other donors' samples.

The chain recombines TRBV4-3 with TRBJ2-1; TRBD2 matches at 12 bases. The CDR3 consists of 16 residues. Looked up from germline, CDR1 is LGHNA and CDR2 is YSLEER. After removal of 0 bases from V and 8 bases from J, the junction contained 5 bases not matched to a gene. CDR3 sequence: CASSQDPSGRADEQFF. DNA of the CDR3: TGCGCCAGCAGCCAAGACCCTAGCGGGAGGGCCGATGAGCAGTTCTTC.

About this clonotype itself: Likely a read error: the CDR3 ends without its conserved phenylalanine or tryptophan. Because the CDR3's place on the DNA is in doubt, the DNA is left out and the CDR3 is given as listed by TCRdb. The chain couples TRBV10-3 to TRBJ2-3; no DNA check was done on the table's D call, TRBD1. Germline CDR1 ENHRY, CDR2 SYGVKD. The CDR3 numbers 8 amino acids, ends counted. This CDR3 is CAIRALGG.

In this sample, this clonotype turned up many times. V usage is TRBV27 and J usage is TRBJ2-1; 7 bases fit TRBD1. The ends lost 8 bases at V and 5 bases at J; junction bases unmatched: 6. The CDR3 consists of 13 residues. Germline V gene lookup returns CDR1 MNHEY and CDR2 SMNVEV (reference sequence). CDR3: CASSNRGHNEQFF. CDR3 nucleotide sequence: TGTGCCAGCTCCAACAGGGGACACAATGAGCAGTTCTTC.

This clonotype was observed at least ten times. A much larger clone sits a single nucleotide away, making a read error possible. The CDR3 DNA reads as TGTGCCAGCAGCTTGGGCCCGGGAACCTACGAGCAGTACTTC. Protein sequence: CASSLGPGTYEQYF. V usage is TRBV11-2 and J usage is TRBJ2-7; possibly TRBD2 for D (5 bases). The CDR3 is 14 residues long. Looked up from germline, CDR1 is SGHAT and CDR2 is FQNNGV. Trimming took 3 bases from V and 2 from J, leaving 11 bases between them.

The chain uses TRBV7-2 and TRBJ2-3; 14 nucleotides align to TRBD2. There are 19 residues in the CDR3. Losses at the gene ends were 3 bases for V and 3 bases for J; bases not matched to a gene: 11. Germline V gene sequence: CDR1 SGHTA, CDR2 FQGNSA. CDR3 amino acids: CASSFRRTSGGIGTDTQYF. The DNA of the CDR3 is TGTGCCAGCAGCTTTCGGAGGACTAGCGGGGGGATAGGGACAGATACGCAGTATTTT.

V and J are TRBV29-1 and TRBJ1-2, with 7 bases lining up with TRBD1. This CDR3 is 12 amino acids long. The ends lost 7 bases at V and 2 bases at J; junction bases unmatched: 4. In germline, CDR1 is SQVTM, CDR2 ANQGSEA. In DNA, the CDR3 is TGCAGCGCCGAGACAGGGAACTATGGCTACACCTTC. Translated: CSAETGNYGYTF.

The J gene is TRBJ2-2, the V gene TRBV9; D uncertain. The CDR3 contains 16 residues. Germline loops: CDR1 SGDLS, CDR2 YYNGEE. The V gene lost 0 bases and the J gene lost 0 bases, with 9 bases spanning the gap. CDR3 DNA sequence: TGTGCCAGCAGCGTAGGAATCTCCTCGAACACCGGGGAGCTGTTTTTT. Translation: CASSVGISSNTGELFF.

This chain joins TRBV2 and TRBJ2-5; D possibly corresponds to TRBD2 (6 bases). Deletions cut 7 bases from V and 4 bases from J, with 16 bases between. Germline loops: CDR1 SNHLY, CDR2 FYNNEI. The CDR3 totals 14 residues. The CDR3 loop is CASKGGGSGETQYF. The CDR3 nucleotides read TGTGCCAGCAAGGGTGGGGGGAGTGGAGAGACCCAGTACTTC. The variable domain in full, completed from reference TRBV2 and TRBJ2-5, reads EPEVTQTPSHQVTQMGQEVILRCVPISNHLYFYWYRQILGQKVEFLVSFYNNEISEKSEIFDDQFSVERPDGSNFTLKIRSTKLEDSAMYFCASKGGGSGETQYFGPGTRLLVL.

The chain carries TRBV4-1 and TRBJ2-7, with D unresolved. CDR1 and CDR2 (germline): MGHRA, YSYEKL. This CDR3 comprises 14 residues. V was pared by 2 bases and J by 4 bases, with 12 bases between. DNA of the CDR3: TGCGCCAGCAGCCAAACTTCTATTCCTTACGAGCAGTACTTC. It is translated as CASSQTSIPYEQYF.

This chain uses TRBV5-1 with TRBJ2-1; D is undetermined. V lost 0 bases, J lost 7 bases, and 8 bases lay in between. From germline, CDR1 is SGHRS and CDR2 YFSETQ. The CDR3 contains 13 residues. The DNA of the CDR3 is TGCGCCAGCAGCTTGGGAGGTTCGAATGAGCAGTTCTTC. Protein sequence: CASSLGGSNEQFF. Complete variable domain (other parts from reference TRBV5-1 and TRBJ2-1): KAGVTQTPRYLIKTRGQQVTLSCSPISGHRSVSWYQQTPGQGLQFLFEYFSETQRNKGNFPGRFSGRQFSNSRSEMNVSTLELGDSALYLCASSLGGSNEQFFGPGTRLTVL.

Concerning this clonotype: This is likely a read error, given that the CDR3 carries no conserved phenylalanine or tryptophan at its end. This chain links TRBV7-9 with TRBJ1-2; D remains unclear. Germline-derived CDR1 and CDR2 are SEHNR and FQNEAQ (reference sequence). Trimming shortened V by 4 bases and J by 3 bases, and 12 bases separated the two germline ends. The CDR3 sequence is 14 residues long. CDR3 region: CASSSSSAHYGYTL. The CDR3 nucleotides read TGTGCCAGCAGCTCCTCCTCGGCCCACTATGGCTACACCCTC.

This clonotype was recorded many times. The chain employs TRBV5-8 and TRBJ1-2, with 9 nucleotides matching TRBD1. In germline, CDR1 is SGHTS, CDR2 YDEGEE. CDR3 size: 14 residues. J lost 4 bases, V lost 3 bases, and 4 bases had no gene match. The DNA of the CDR3 is TGTGCCAGCAGCTGGGACAGGGCGGCCTATGGCTACACCTTC. Amino acids: CASSWDRAAYGYTF.

CDR3 in DNA: TGTGCCGCGTCGACAGTCGGAGACAATCAGCCCCAGCATTTT. Translated, it gives CAASTVGDNQPQHF. This chain uses TRBV24-1 with TRBJ1-5; D perhaps matches TRBD1 (5 bases). The germline V gene encodes CDR1 KGHDR and CDR2 SFDVKD. The V end was cut by 12 bases, the J end by 3 bases, with 17 bases between. This CDR3 spans 14 amino acids.

This clonotype was detected only once. The CDR3 DNA follows: TGTGCCAGTAGTATTAGCACAGATACGCAGTATTTT. Translation gives CASSISTDTQYF. This chain connects TRBV19 to TRBJ2-3; D is ambiguous. V lost 3 bases and J lost 0, with 1 base in between. The CDR3 spans 12 residues. From germline, CDR1 is LNHDA and CDR2 SQIVND (reference sequence).

V and J are TRBV15 and TRBJ2-5; no clear D gene. The ends were cut back, 0 bases at V and 2 bases at J, with 4 bases in the middle. Per the germline V gene, CDR1 is LNHNV and CDR2 is YYDKDF (reference sequence). The CDR3 has 13 amino acids. CDR3 sequence reads: CATSRDSQETQYF. The CDR3 bases are TGTGCCACCAGCAGAGATAGTCAAGAGACCCAGTACTTC.

This clonotype has more than one count but fewer than ten. This chain joins TRBV20-1 and TRBJ2-3, with D maybe TRBD2 (5 bases). Trimming left V 2 bases short and J 0 bases short, with 12 bases between. Germline V gives CDR1 DFQATT, CDR2 SNEGSKA (reference sequence). The CDR3 runs to 15 residues. The CDR3 coding sequence is TGCAGTGCTAGACCCCCCCAGCGGAGCACAGATACGCAGTATTTT. Its translation is CSARPPQRSTDTQYF.

CDR3 nucleotides: TGTGCCAGTAGTCCGTATGACAGAAGCAATCAGCCCCAGCATTTT. It yields the protein CASSPYDRSNQPQHF. The genes are TRBV19 and TRBJ1-5; tentatively, D is TRBD1 (5 bases). Germline assignment: CDR1 LNHDA and CDR2 SQIVND (reference sequence). The CDR3 has 15 amino acids. Trimming took off 5 bases at V and 1 base at J, with 12 bases between the two ends.

The chain is built from TRBV4-3 and TRBJ1-2; perhaps TRBD1 as D (6 bases). CDR3 length equals 15 residues. With 4 bases removed from V and 8 bases from J, the gap between germline ends came to 20 bases. Germline CDR1 reads LGHNA; CDR2 reads YSLEER. The chain's CDR3 is CASSPSKGGAYGYTF. CDR3 sequence (DNA): TGCGCCAGCAGCCCATCCAAGGGGGGGGCGTACGGCTACACCTTC.

The gene calls are TRBV5-5 and TRBJ2-5; 8 nucleotides match TRBD1. The CDR3 extends over 15 amino acids. The V gene's germline CDR1 is SGHKS and CDR2 YYEKEE (reference sequence). V lost 4 bases, J lost 2 bases, and 7 bases stayed unmatched. In DNA form, the CDR3 reads TGTGCCAGCAGCGGGGGACAGGCGGCGCAAGAGACCCAGTACTTC. This encodes CASSGGQAAQETQYF.

This clonotype has a single count. The chain joins TRBV29-1 to TRBJ2-7; D is unclear. The CDR3 is made up of 11 amino acids. The V gene's germline CDR1 is SQVTM and CDR2 ANQGSEA. Trimming removed 5 bases from V and 3 bases from J, with 8 bases in between. CDR3 sequence reads: CSVRYGYEQYF. CDR3 DNA sequence: TGCAGCGTTAGGTACGGCTACGAGCAGTACTTC.